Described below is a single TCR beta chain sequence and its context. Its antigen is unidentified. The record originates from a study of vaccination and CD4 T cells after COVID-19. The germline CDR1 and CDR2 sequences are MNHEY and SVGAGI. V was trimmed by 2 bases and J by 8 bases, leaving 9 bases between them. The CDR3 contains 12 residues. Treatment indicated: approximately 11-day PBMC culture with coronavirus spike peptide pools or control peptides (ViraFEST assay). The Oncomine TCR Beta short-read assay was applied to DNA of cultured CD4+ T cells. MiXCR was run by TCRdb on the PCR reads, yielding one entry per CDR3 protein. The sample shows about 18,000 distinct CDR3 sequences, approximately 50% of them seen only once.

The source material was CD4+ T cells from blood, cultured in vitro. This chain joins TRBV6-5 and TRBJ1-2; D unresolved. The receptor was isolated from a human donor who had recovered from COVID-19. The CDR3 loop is CASSYADRGYTF. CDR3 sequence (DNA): TGTGCCAGCAGTTACGCCGATCGAGGCTACACCTTC.